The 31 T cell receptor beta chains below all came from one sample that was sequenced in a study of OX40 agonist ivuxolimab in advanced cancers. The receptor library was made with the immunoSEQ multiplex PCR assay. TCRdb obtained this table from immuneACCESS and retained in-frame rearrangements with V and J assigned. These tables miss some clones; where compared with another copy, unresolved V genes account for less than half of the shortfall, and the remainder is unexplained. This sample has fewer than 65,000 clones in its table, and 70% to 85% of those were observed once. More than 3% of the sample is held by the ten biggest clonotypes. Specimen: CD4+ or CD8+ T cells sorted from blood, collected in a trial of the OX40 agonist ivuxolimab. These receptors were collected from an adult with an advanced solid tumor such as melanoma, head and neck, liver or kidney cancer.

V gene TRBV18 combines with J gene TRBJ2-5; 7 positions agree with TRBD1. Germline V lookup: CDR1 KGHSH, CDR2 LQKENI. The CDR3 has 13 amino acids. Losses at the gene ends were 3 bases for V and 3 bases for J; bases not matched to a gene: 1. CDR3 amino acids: CASSPGQKETQYF. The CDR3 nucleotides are TGTGCCAGCTCACCGGGACAGAAAGAGACCCAGTACTTC. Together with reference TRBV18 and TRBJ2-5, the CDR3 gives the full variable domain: NAGVMQNPRHLVRRRGQEARLRCSPMKGHSHVYWYRQLPEEGLKFMVYLQKENIIDESGMPKERFSAEFPKEGPSILRIQQVVRGDSAAYFCASSPGQKETQYFGPGTRLLVL.

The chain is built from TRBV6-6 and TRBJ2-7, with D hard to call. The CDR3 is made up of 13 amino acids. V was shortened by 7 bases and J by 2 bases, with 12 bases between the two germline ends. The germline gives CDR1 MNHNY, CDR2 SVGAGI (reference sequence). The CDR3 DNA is TGTGCCAGCACTGGCAGAAGGCCCTACGAGCAGTACTTC. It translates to CASTGRRPYEQYF.

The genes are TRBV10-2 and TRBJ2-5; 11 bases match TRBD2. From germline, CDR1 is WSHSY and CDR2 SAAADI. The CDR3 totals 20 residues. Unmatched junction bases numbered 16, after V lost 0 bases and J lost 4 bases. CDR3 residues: CASSESWLAGGLTKGETQYF. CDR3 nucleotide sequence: TGCGCCAGCAGTGAGTCATGGCTAGCGGGGGGCCTAACGAAGGGAGAGACCCAGTACTTC.

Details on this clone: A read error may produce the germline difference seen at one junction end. The CDR3 protein is CASSLDIVETQYF. Here the CDR3 DNA reads TGCGCCAGCAGCTTGGATATCGTGGAGACCCAGTACTTC. This chain links TRBV5-3 with TRBJ2-5, with D unresolved. TRBV5-3 is flagged as an ORF with uncertain function. This CDR3 has 13 amino acids.

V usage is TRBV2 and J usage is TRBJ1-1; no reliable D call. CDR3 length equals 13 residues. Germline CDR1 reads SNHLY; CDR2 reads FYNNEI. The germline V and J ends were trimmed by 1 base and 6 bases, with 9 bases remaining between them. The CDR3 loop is CASSEGWVSEAFF. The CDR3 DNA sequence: TGTGCCAGCAGTGAAGGGTGGGTTTCTGAAGCTTTCTTT.

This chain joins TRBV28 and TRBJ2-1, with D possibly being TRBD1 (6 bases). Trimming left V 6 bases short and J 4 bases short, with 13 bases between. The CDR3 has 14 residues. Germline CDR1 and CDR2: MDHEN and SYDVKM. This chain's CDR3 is CASREQGSYNEQFF. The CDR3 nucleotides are TGTGCCAGCAGAGAACAGGGATCATACAATGAGCAGTTCTTC.

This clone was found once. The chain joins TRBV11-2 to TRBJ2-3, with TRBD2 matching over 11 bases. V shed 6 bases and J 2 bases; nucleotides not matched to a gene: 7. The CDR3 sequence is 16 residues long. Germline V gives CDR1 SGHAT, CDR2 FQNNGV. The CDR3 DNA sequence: TGTGCCAGCAGAGGCGGGACTAGCGGTGCCACAGATACGCAGTATTTT. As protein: CASRGGTSGATDTQYF.

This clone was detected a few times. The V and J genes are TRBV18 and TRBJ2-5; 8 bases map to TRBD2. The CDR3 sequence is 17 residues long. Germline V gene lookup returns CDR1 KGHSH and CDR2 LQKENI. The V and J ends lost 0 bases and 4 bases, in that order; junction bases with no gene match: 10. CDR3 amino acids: CASSPPRGGRAPETQYF. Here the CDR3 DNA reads TGTGCCAGCTCACCACCGCGCGGGGGGAGGGCCCCAGAGACCCAGTACTTC.

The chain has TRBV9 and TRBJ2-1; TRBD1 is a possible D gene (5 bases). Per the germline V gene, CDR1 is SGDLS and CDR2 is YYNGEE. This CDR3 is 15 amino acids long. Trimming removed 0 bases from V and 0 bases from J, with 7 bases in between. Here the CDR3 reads CASSVGQGSYNEQFF. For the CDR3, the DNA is TGTGCCAGCAGCGTAGGTCAGGGCTCCTACAATGAGCAGTTCTTC.

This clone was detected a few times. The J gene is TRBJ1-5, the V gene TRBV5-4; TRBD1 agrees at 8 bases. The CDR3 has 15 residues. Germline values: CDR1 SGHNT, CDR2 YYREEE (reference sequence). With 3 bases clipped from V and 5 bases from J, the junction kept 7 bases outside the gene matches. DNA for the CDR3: TGTGCCAGCAGCTCCTCCCCACAGGGGGATCAGCCCCAGCATTTT. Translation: CASSSSPQGDQPQHF.

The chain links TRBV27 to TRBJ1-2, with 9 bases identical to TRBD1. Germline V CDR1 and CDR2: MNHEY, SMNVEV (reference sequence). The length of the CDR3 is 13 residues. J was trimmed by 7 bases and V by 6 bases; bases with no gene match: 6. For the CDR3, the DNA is TGTGCCAGCAGCCGGGACAGGGTTACTGGCTACACCTTC. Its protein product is CASSRDRVTGYTF.

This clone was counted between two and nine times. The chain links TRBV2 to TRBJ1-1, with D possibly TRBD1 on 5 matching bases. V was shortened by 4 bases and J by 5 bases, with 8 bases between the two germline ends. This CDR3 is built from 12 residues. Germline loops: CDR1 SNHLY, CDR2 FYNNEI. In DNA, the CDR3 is TGTGCCAGCAGTGTTCAGGGAACTGAAGCTTTCTTT. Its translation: CASSVQGTEAFF.

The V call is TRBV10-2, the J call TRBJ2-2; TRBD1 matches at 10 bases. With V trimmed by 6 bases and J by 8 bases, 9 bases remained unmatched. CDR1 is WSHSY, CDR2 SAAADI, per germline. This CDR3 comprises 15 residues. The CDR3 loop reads CASSPGQGKTGELFF. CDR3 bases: TGCGCCAGCAGCCCGGGACAGGGGAAAACAGGGGAGCTGTTTTTT.

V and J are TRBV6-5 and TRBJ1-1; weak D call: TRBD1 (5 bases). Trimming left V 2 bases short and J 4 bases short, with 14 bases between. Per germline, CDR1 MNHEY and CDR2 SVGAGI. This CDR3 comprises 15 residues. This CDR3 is CASSYEGVGSTEAFF. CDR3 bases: TGTGCCAGCAGTTACGAAGGGGTTGGGAGCACTGAAGCTTTCTTT.

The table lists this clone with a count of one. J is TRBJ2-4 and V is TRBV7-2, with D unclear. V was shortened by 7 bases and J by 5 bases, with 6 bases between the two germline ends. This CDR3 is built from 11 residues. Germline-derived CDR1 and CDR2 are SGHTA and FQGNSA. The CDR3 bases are TGTGCCAGCACCCTCCAAAACATTCAGTACTTC. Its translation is CASTLQNIQYF.

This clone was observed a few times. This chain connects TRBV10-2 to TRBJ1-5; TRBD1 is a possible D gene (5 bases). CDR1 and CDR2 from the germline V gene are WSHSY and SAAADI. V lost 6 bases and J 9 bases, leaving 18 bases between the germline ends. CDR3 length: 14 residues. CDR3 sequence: CASRSGLEGWPQHF. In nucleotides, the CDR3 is TGCGCCAGCAGATCCGGCCTTGAGGGGTGGCCCCAGCATTTT.

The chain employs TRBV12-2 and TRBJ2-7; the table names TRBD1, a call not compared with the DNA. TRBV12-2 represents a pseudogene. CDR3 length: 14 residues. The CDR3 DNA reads TGTGCAAGTCGCTTAGAAGGGGAATCCTACGAGCAGTACTTC. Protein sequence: CASRLEGESYEQYF.

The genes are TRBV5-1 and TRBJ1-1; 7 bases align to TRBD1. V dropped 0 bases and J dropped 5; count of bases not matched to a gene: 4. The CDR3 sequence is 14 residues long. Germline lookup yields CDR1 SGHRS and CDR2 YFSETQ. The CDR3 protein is CASSLGRGRTEAFF. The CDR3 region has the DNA TGCGCCAGCAGCTTGGGAAGGGGGCGGACTGAAGCTTTCTTT.

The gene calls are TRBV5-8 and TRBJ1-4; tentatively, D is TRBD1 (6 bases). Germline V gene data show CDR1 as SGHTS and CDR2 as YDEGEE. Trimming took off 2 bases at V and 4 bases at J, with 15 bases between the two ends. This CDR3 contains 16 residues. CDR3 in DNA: TGTGCCAGCAGCTTCTATGGGGGGACATATAATGAAAAACTGTTTTTT. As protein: CASSFYGGTYNEKLFF.

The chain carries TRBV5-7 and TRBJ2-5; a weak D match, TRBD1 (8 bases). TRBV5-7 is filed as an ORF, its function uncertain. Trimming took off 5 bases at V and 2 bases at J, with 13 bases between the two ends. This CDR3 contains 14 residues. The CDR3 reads CASRQGGVQETQYF. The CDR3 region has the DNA TGTGCCAGCAGACAGGGGGGGGTACAAGAGACCCAGTACTTC.

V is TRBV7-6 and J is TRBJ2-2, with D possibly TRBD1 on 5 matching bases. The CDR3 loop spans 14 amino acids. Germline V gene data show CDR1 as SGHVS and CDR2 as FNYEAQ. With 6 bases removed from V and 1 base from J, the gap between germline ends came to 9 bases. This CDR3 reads CASSSGQNTGELFF. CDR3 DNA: TGTGCCAGCAGTTCCGGACAGAACACCGGGGAGCTGTTTTTT.

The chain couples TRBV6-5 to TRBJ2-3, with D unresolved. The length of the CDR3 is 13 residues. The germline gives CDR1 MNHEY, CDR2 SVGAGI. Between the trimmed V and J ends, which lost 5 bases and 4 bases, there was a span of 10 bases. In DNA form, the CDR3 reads TGTGCCAGCAGTCAGGCGCGCTCAGATACGCAGTATTTT. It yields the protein CASSQARSDTQYF.

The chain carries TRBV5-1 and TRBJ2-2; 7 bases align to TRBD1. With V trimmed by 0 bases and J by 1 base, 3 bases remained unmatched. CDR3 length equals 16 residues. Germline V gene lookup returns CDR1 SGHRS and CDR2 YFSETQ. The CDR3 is CASSLGRTGNTGELFF. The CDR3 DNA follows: TGCGCCAGCAGCTTGGGGAGGACAGGGAACACCGGGGAGCTGTTTTTT.

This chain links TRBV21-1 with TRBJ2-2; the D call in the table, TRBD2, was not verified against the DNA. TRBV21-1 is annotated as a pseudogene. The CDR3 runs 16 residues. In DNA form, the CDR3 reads TGTGCCAGCAGCAAAAAGGGCTATCAGCGGGCCGGGGAGCTGTTTTTT. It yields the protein CASSKKGYQRAGELFF.

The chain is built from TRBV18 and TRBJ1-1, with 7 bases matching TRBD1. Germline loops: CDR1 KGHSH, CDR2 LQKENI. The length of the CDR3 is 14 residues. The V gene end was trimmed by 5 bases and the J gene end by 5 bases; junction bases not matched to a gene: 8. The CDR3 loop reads CASSANTGATEAFF. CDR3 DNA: TGTGCCAGCTCAGCAAATACAGGGGCGACTGAAGCTTTCTTT.

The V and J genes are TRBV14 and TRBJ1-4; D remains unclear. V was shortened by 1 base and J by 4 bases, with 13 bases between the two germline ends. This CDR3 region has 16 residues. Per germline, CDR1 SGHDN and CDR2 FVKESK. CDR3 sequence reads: CASSQVKVVGNEKLFF. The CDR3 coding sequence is TGTGCCAGCAGCCAAGTGAAGGTAGTGGGTAATGAAAAACTGTTTTTT.

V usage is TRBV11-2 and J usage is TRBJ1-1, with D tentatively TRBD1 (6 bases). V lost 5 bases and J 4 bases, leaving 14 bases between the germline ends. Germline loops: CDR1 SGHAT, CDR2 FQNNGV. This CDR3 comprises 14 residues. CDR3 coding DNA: TGTGCCAGCAGCGCCTGGACAGTGAGCACTGAAGCTTTCTTT. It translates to CASSAWTVSTEAFF.

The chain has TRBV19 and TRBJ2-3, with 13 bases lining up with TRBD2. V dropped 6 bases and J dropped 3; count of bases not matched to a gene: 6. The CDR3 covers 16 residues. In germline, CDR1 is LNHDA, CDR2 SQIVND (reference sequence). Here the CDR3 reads CASSPGLAGMTDTQYF. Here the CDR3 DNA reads TGTGCCAGTAGCCCGGGACTAGCGGGAATGACAGATACGCAGTATTTT.

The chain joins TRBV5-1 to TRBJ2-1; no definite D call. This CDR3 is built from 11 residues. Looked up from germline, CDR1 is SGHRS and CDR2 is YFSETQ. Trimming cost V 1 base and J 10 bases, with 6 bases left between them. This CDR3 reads CASSLLEEQFF. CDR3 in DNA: TGCGCCAGCAGCTTGTTGGAAGAGCAGTTCTTC. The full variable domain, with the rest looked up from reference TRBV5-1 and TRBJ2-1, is KAGVTQTPRYLIKTRGQQVTLSCSPISGHRSVSWYQQTPGQGLQFLFEYFSETQRNKGNFPGRFSGRQFSNSRSEMNVSTLELGDSALYLCASSLLEEQFFGPGTRLTVL.

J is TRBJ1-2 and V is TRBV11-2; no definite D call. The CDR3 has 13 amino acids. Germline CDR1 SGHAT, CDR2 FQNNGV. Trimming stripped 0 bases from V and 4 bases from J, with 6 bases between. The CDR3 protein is CASSLDPGYGYTF. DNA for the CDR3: TGTGCCAGCAGCTTAGACCCAGGCTATGGCTACACCTTC.

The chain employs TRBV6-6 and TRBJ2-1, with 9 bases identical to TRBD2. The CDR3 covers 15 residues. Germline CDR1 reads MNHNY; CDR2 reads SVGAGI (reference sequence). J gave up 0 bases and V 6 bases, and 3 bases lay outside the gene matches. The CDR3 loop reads CASRVSGGSYNEQFF. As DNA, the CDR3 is TGTGCCAGCAGAGTTAGCGGGGGCTCCTACAATGAGCAGTTCTTC.